Below, 30 T cell receptor beta chains from the same sample are listed, as sequenced in a study of CD8+ T cells in alopecia areata. Noted treatment: oral pan-JAK inhibitor, 5-10 mg twice daily. Isolated RNA was reverse transcribed into cDNA used as the sequencing template. The assay was immunoSEQ multiplex PCR, and TCRdb's table has in-frame clones only and misses some. The sample includes around 60,000 clones, about 45% of them seen just once. Sequencing used CD8+ T cells sorted from blood, obtained at roughly week 38, from a patient treated with tofacitinib. These TCRs come from a human donor with alopecia areata.

The chain couples TRBV29-1 to TRBJ2-7, with TRBD2 matching over 10 bases. The CDR3 has 16 amino acids. V gave up 2 bases and J gave up 2 bases; unmatched junction bases: 9. The V gene's germline CDR1 is SQVTM and CDR2 ANQGSEA. The CDR3 bases are TGCAGCGTTGAATCCCCTAGCGGGGGCTTTACCTACGAGCAGTACTTC. It encodes CSVESPSGGFTYEQYF.

This clone was seen a few times. The V gene is TRBV5-1, the J gene TRBJ1-2; 10 bases are shared with TRBD1. Germline V gene sequence: CDR1 SGHRS, CDR2 YFSETQ. The CDR3 contains 14 residues. The J segment lost 4 bases and the V segment lost 4 bases, leaving 4 bases of the junction unmatched. The CDR3 loop is CASSGTGAGYGYTF. The CDR3 DNA follows: TGCGCCAGCAGCGGGACAGGGGCGGGCTATGGCTACACCTTC.

The chain has TRBV28 and TRBJ2-3; a possible D gene is TRBD2 (6 bases). The CDR3 runs 14 residues. The germline V gene has CDR1 MDHEN and CDR2 SYDVKM. Trimming shortened V by 6 bases and J by 2 bases, and 12 bases separated the two germline ends. CDR3 DNA: TGTGCCAGCAGCCAGGAGGGGTCCACAGATACGCAGTATTTT. Translated, it gives CASSQEGSTDTQYF.

The chain couples TRBV4-1 to TRBJ1-4, with D unclear. CDR3 length equals 16 residues. Trimming cost V 1 base and J 4 bases, with 13 bases left between them. CDR1 is MGHRA and CDR2 is YSYEKL in the germline V gene. The CDR3 coding sequence is TGCGCCAGCAGCCAAGGGTGGAGCGGAATTAATGAAAAACTGTTTTTT. Translating it yields CASSQGWSGINEKLFF.

This chain uses TRBV4-1 with TRBJ1-1, with 9 bases lining up with TRBD1. Germline trimming cut 5 bases from V and 2 bases from J; bases unmatched to any gene: 12. The CDR3 spans 17 residues. The germline V gene encodes CDR1 MGHRA and CDR2 YSYEKL. CDR3 loop: CASSATTGGIFNTEAFF. Here the CDR3 DNA reads TGCGCCAGCAGCGCCACGACAGGGGGAATTTTCAACACTGAAGCTTTCTTT.

This rearrangement joins TRBV6-6 to TRBJ2-1; TRBD1 agrees at 7 bases. The germline CDR1 and CDR2 sequences are MNHNY and SVGAGI (reference sequence). Trimming removed 2 bases from V and 9 bases from J; junction bases left unmatched: 13. The CDR3 sequence is 16 residues long. Written as DNA, the CDR3 is TGTGCCAGCAGTTACACTACAGGGGTTTTGGGCGGTGAGCAGTTCTTC. Translation: CASSYTTGVLGGEQFF.

This clone has more than one count but fewer than ten. This rearrangement joins TRBV6-5 to TRBJ1-2, with D tentatively TRBD1 (6 bases). The CDR3 extends over 13 amino acids. Germline V gene data show CDR1 as MNHEY and CDR2 as SVGAGI. V dropped 1 base and J dropped 8 bases, with 11 bases sitting between them. DNA for the CDR3: TGTGCCAGCAGTTACTGGGCGCAGGGGGGCTACACCTTC. Its protein is CASSYWAQGGYTF.

This clone was picked up a small number of times. The chain uses TRBV28 and TRBJ2-7, with D unresolved. Looked up from germline, CDR1 is MDHEN and CDR2 is SYDVKM. Trimming removed 6 bases at V and 6 bases at J, with 12 bases between. CDR3 length: 12 residues. CDR3 sequence: CASSRVFLEQYF. The CDR3 nucleotides read TGTGCCAGCAGCCGGGTCTTTCTCGAGCAGTACTTC. Filled out from reference TRBV28 and TRBJ2-7, the complete variable domain reads DVKVTQSSRYLVKRTGEKVFLECVQDMDHENMFWYRQDPGLGLRLIYFSYDVKMKEKGDIPEGYSVSREKKERFSLILESASTNQTSMYLCASSRVFLEQYFGPGTRLTVT.

This clone was picked up a small number of times. V usage is TRBV11-2 and J usage is TRBJ2-7; D call uncertain. The CDR3 is 12 amino acids. Germline V gene data show CDR1 as SGHAT and CDR2 as FQNNGV. V gave up 3 bases and J gave up 3 bases, with 6 bases separating them. CDR3 sequence reads: CASSFKSYEQYF. CDR3 in DNA: TGTGCCAGCAGCTTTAAGAGCTACGAGCAGTACTTC.

This clone was seen a few times. The rearrangement joins TRBV2 to TRBJ2-5; a weak D match, TRBD2 (5 bases). V lost 6 bases and J lost 3, with 23 bases in between. CDR3 length equals 17 residues. Germline values: CDR1 SNHLY, CDR2 FYNNEI. The CDR3 DNA reads as TGTGCCAGCAGCTATGCGCCGCCCGGGATGAATGAAGAGACCCAGTACTTC. Its protein product is CASSYAPPGMNEETQYF.

The chain recombines TRBV5-4 with TRBJ2-5; D remains ambiguous. Trimming removed 0 bases from V and 5 bases from J, with 8 bases in between. The germline V gene has CDR1 SGHNT and CDR2 YYREEE (reference sequence). The CDR3 runs to 13 residues. The CDR3 sequence: CASSLVTEETQYF. The CDR3 DNA reads TGTGCCAGCAGCTTGGTGACGGAGGAGACCCAGTACTTC.

In this sample, this clone turned up a few times. The V and J genes are TRBV9 and TRBJ2-5; the D gene is possibly TRBD1 (5 bases). The CDR3 loop spans 14 amino acids. Germline V gene lookup returns CDR1 SGDLS and CDR2 YYNGEE. V was shortened by 0 bases and J by 5 bases, with 11 bases between the two germline ends. CDR3 DNA sequence: TGTGCCAGCAGCGTAGATACAGGACGGGAGACCCAGTACTTC. Protein product: CASSVDTGRETQYF.

The V gene is TRBV5-6, the J gene TRBJ1-1, with a weak D call TRBD1 (5 bases). CDR1 is SGHDT and CDR2 is YYEEEE in the germline V gene. Between the trimmed V and J ends, which lost 2 bases and 1 base, there was a span of 9 bases. The CDR3 loop spans 14 amino acids. The CDR3 DNA reads as TGTGCCAGCAGCTTAGGGACGGCGAACACTGAAGCTTTCTTT. Its protein is CASSLGTANTEAFF.

This clone has only one observation. The rearrangement uses TRBV23-1 and TRBJ2-7, with a weak D call TRBD2 (5 bases). TRBV23-1 is an open reading frame, and its role is uncertain. The CDR3 consists of 11 residues. V was cut by 6 bases and J by 7 bases, with 10 bases left in between. The CDR3 DNA sequence: TGCGCCAGCAGAATAGCGTGGGAGCAGTACTTC. It yields the protein CASRIAWEQYF.

The J gene is TRBJ1-2, the V gene TRBV29-1; D is unclear. The CDR3 has 13 amino acids. Germline loops: CDR1 SQVTM, CDR2 ANQGSEA. The ends were cut back, 5 bases at V and 1 base at J, with 11 bases in the middle. The CDR3 region is CSVQNNFNYGYTF. The CDR3 nucleotides are TGCAGCGTTCAAAATAACTTTAACTATGGCTACACCTTC.

The chain couples TRBV27 to TRBJ2-7, with TRBD1 matching over 10 bases. V dropped 5 bases and J dropped 6; count of bases not matched to a gene: 4. CDR3 size: 13 residues. CDR1 and CDR2 from the germline V gene are MNHEY and SMNVEV (reference sequence). The CDR3: CASSAGTGVEQYF. CDR3 coding DNA: TGTGCCAGCAGTGCGGGGACAGGGGTCGAGCAGTACTTC.

The rearrangement joins TRBV28 to TRBJ2-3; D is possibly TRBD2 (5 bases). Looked up from germline, CDR1 is MDHEN and CDR2 is SYDVKM. This CDR3 has 14 amino acids. V lost 6 bases and J lost 0, with 10 bases in between. The CDR3 spells CASRGDWSTDTQYF. CDR3 DNA sequence: TGTGCCAGCAGGGGAGACTGGAGCACAGATACGCAGTATTTT.

This clone was detected only a few times. The chain links TRBV29-1 to TRBJ2-7; 7 nucleotides line up with TRBD1. With 7 bases clipped from V and 3 bases from J, the junction kept 6 bases outside the gene matches. CDR1 is SQVTM and CDR2 is ANQGSEA in the germline V gene. This CDR3 has 12 residues. The CDR3 sequence is CSARDRDYEQYF. The CDR3 nucleotides read TGCAGCGCCCGGGACAGAGACTACGAGCAGTACTTC.

The chain links TRBV27 to TRBJ2-4; D unresolved. Germline V lookup: CDR1 MNHEY, CDR2 SMNVEV (reference sequence). The CDR3 is 15 residues long. V was clipped by 4 bases and J by 5 bases, with 15 bases between them. The CDR3 loop reads CASSSVDGYQNIQYF. The CDR3 DNA is TGTGCCAGCAGTTCGGTCGACGGGTATCAAAACATTCAGTACTTC.

The chain employs TRBV9 and TRBJ2-7; 7 positions agree with TRBD1. Germline CDR1 SGDLS, CDR2 YYNGEE. V dropped 2 bases and J dropped 5; count of bases not matched to a gene: 10. CDR3 size: 15 residues. CDR3 coding DNA: TGTGCCAGCAGCGTCTCCGGGACAGCCGTCAACGAGCAGTACTTC. Amino acid sequence: CASSVSGTAVNEQYF.

The rearrangement links TRBV5-1 to TRBJ2-7; either TRBD1 or TRBD2 may supply D (5 bases each). V dropped 0 bases and J dropped 3 bases, with 13 bases sitting between them. The CDR3 sequence is 15 residues long. The V gene's germline CDR1 is SGHRS and CDR2 YFSETQ. This CDR3 reads CASSLAVGRDYEQYF. Here the CDR3 DNA reads TGCGCCAGCAGCTTGGCCGTGGGACGAGACTACGAGCAGTACTTC.

The rearrangement uses TRBV2 and TRBJ2-5; 11 nucleotides match TRBD2. With 5 bases clipped from V and 2 bases from J, the junction kept 4 bases outside the gene matches. The CDR3 consists of 15 residues. Germline CDR1 SNHLY, CDR2 FYNNEI. The CDR3 nucleotides are TGTGCCAGCAGTTTGGGACTAGCGGAACAAGAGACCCAGTACTTC. Translated: CASSLGLAEQETQYF.

CDR3 protein: CASSILGTEAFF. The CDR3 nucleotides read TGTGCCAGTAGTATATTGGGGACTGAAGCTTTCTTT. The V call is TRBV19, the J call TRBJ1-1; D uncertain. The CDR3 is 12 residues long. V lost 2 bases and J 5 bases, leaving 6 bases between the germline ends. CDR1 LNHDA and CDR2 SQIVND come from the germline V gene (reference sequence).

CDR3 in DNA: TGTGCCAGTAGCTGGAGTGGGGATGACTATGGCTACACCTTC. This translates into CASSWSGDDYGYTF. The chain has TRBV19 and TRBJ1-2; D is unclear. The V end was cut by 6 bases, the J end by 3 bases, with 14 bases between. The CDR3 has 14 amino acids. Germline CDR1 LNHDA, CDR2 SQIVND (reference sequence).

The CDR3 DNA follows: TGTGCCTGGACTCCGGCGGGGAACAATGAGCAGTTCTTC. The encoded protein is CAWTPAGNNEQFF. V gene TRBV30 combines with J gene TRBJ2-1; D possibly corresponds to TRBD2 (6 bases). Trimming took 4 bases from V and 5 from J, leaving 12 bases between them. Germline V gene data show CDR1 as GTSNPN and CDR2 as SVGIG (reference sequence). The CDR3 has 13 residues.

This clone has just a few counts. This chain uses TRBV11-2 with TRBJ2-7; 12 bases are shared with TRBD2. The CDR3 sequence is 16 residues long. Germline loops: CDR1 SGHAT, CDR2 FQNNGV. V gave up 4 bases and J gave up 1 base; unmatched junction bases: 5. This CDR3 reads CASSSGTSGRSYEQYF. The CDR3 bases are TGTGCCAGCAGCTCCGGCACTAGCGGGAGGTCCTACGAGCAGTACTTC.

This chain uses TRBV4-1 with TRBJ2-7, with a tentative D call TRBD2 (6 bases). CDR1 is MGHRA and CDR2 is YSYEKL in the germline V gene. The ends were cut back, 1 base at V and 6 bases at J, with 10 bases in the middle. This CDR3 has 13 amino acids. CDR3 amino acids: CASSQVGGGEQYF. CDR3 nucleotide sequence: TGCGCCAGCAGCCAAGTCGGGGGAGGCGAGCAGTACTTC.

The chain carries TRBV27 and TRBJ1-1, with a weak D call TRBD1 (6 bases). Germline V gene data show CDR1 as MNHEY and CDR2 as SMNVEV (reference sequence). CDR3 size: 15 residues. Between the trimmed V and J ends, which lost 5 bases and 3 bases, there was a span of 16 bases. The CDR3 sequence is CASSNPRGGHTEAFF. As DNA, the CDR3 is TGTGCCAGCAGTAACCCTCGTGGGGGGCACACTGAAGCTTTCTTT.

The chain employs TRBV4-2 and TRBJ2-7; TRBD2 is a possible D gene (5 bases). CDR3 length: 15 residues. Germline CDR1 and CDR2: LGHNA and YNFKEQ. Trimming shortened V by 2 bases and J by 1 base, and 12 bases separated the two germline ends. The CDR3 coding sequence is TGTGCCAGCAGCCAACAATTCGGGAAGTCCTACGAGCAGTACTTC. It specifies CASSQQFGKSYEQYF.

This clone was seen more than once but under ten times. This sequence joins TRBV29-1 and TRBJ1-2, with 12 bases lining up with TRBD1. The ends lost 7 bases at V and 8 bases at J; junction bases unmatched: 14. This CDR3 has 15 residues. Germline V CDR1 and CDR2: SQVTM, ANQGSEA. CDR3 nucleotides: TGCAGCGCCGTGGACGGGACAGGGGGCCTGTGGGGCTACACCTTC. Translated, it gives CSAVDGTGGLWGYTF.